Below, one T cell receptor (beta chain) is given with its context. V lost 9 bases and J lost 9; bases outside the gene matches: 11. CDR3 length: 14 amino acids. The germline V gene has CDR1 SGHRS and CDR2 YFSETQ. RNA was extracted with the RNeasy kit, and a quantity of 0.5 to 1 ug was reverse transcribed using random hexamers. TCRdb analysed the immunoSEQ multiplex PCR reads with MiXCR anew, one entry per CDR3 protein. This table has approximately 180,000 distinct CDR3 sequences, approximately 94% appearing once. The data are from a study of CD8 T cells in Susac syndrome. This sequence joins TRBV5-1 and TRBJ2-1, with 11 bases fitting TRBD2. The specimen sequenced was CD4+ T cells from PBMCs. The TCR sequence derives from a human donor with multiple sclerosis. CDR3 sequence: CATTGIAGGSEQFF. The CDR3 nucleotides are TGCGCCACCACCGGGATAGCGGGGGGGAGTGAGCAGTTCTTC. The full variable domain, rest sourced from reference TRBV5-1 and TRBJ2-1, is KAGVTQTPRYLIKTRGQQVTLSCSPISGHRSVSWYQQTPGQGLQFLFEYFSETQRNKGNFPGRFSGRQFSNSRSEMNVSTLELGDSALYLCATTGIAGGSEQFFGPGTRLTVL.